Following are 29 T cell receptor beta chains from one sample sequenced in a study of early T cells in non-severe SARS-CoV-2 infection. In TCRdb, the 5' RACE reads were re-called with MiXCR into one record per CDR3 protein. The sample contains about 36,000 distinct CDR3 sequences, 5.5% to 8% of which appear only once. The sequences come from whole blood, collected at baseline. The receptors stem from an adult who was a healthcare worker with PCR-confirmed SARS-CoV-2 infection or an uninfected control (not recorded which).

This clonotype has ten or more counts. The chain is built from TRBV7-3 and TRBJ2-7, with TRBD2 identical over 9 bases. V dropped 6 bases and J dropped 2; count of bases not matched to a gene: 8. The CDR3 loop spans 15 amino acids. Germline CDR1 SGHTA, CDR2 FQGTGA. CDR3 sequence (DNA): TGTGCCAGCAGTCCGGGATCTAGCGGGACCTACGAGCAGTACTTC. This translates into CASSPGSSGTYEQYF.

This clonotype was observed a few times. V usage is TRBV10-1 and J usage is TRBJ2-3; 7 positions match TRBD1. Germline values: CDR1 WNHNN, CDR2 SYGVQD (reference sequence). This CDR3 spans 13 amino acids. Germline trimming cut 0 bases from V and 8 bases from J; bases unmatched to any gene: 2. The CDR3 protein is CASSESGGRTQYF. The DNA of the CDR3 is TGCGCCAGCAGTGAGTCAGGGGGCCGTACGCAGTATTTT.

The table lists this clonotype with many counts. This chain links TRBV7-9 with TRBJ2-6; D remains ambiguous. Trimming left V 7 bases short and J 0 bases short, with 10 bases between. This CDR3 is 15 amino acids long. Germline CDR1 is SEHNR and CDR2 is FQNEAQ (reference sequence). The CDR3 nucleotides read TGTGCCAGCACCCAGGATGCCTCTGGGGCCAACGTCCTGACTTTC. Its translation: CASTQDASGANVLTF.

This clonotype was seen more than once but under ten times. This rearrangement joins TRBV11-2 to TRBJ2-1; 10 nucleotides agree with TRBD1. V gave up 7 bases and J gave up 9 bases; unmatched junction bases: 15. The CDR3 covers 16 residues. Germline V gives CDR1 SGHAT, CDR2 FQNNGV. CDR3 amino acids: CASTSVTGQGNREQFF. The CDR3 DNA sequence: TGTGCCAGCACGTCGGTGACGGGACAGGGGAATCGTGAGCAGTTCTTC.

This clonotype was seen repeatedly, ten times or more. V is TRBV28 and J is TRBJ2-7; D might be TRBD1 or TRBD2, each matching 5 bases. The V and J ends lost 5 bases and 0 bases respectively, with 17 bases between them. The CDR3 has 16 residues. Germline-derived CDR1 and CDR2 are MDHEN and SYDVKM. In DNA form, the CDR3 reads TGTGCCAGCAGTACCCCCGGGGCGCTTAGCTCCTACGAGCAGTACTTC. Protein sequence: CASSTPGALSSYEQYF.

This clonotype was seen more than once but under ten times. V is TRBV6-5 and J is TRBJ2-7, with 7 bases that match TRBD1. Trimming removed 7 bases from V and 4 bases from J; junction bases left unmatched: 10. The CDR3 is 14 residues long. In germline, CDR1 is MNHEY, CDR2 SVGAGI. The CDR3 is CASTGRDSDYEQYF. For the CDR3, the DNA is TGTGCCAGCACCGGACGGGACAGTGATTACGAGCAGTACTTC.

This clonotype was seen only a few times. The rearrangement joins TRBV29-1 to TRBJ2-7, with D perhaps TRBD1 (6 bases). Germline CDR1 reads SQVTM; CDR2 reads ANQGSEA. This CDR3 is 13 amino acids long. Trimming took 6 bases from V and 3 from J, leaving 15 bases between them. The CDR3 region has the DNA TGCAGCGTCCTCCGGGACACTGACTACGAGCAGTACTTC. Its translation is CSVLRDTDYEQYF.

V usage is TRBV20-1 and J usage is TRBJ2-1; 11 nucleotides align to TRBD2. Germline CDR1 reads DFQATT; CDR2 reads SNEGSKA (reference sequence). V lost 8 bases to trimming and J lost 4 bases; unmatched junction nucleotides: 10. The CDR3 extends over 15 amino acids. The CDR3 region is CSSSPTSGSYNEQFF. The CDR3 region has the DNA TGCAGTTCCAGCCCCACTAGCGGGAGTTACAATGAGCAGTTCTTC.

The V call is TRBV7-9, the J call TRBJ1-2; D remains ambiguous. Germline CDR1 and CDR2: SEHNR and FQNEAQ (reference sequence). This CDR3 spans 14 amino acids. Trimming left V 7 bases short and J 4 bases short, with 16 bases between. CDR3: CASNPSSGSYGYTF. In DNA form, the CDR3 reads TGTGCCAGCAATCCTTCATCGGGATCCTATGGCTACACCTTC.

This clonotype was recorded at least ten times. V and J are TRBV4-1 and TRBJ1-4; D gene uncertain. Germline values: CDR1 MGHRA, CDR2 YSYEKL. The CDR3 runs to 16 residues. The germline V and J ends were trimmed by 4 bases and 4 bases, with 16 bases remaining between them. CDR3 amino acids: CASSPLLGRGNEKLFF. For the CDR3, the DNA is TGCGCCAGCAGCCCCTTATTGGGGAGAGGTAATGAAAAACTGTTTTTT.

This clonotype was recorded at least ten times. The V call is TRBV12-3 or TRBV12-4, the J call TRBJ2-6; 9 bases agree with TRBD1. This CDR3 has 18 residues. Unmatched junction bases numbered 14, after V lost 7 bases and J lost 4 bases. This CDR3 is CASTSWGQGGHGANVLTF. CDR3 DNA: TGTGCCAGCACCTCCTGGGGACAGGGCGGTCACGGGGCCAACGTCCTGACTTTC.

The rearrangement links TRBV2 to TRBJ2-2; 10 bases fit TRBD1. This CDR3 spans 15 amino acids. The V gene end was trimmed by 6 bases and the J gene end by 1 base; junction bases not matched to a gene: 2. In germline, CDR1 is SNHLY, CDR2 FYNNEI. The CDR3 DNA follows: TGTGCCAGCAGCGGGGACAGGGGGAACACCGGGGAGCTGTTTTTT. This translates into CASSGDRGNTGELFF. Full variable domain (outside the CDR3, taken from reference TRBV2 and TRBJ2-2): EPEVTQTPSHQVTQMGQEVILRCVPISNHLYFYWYRQILGQKVEFLVSFYNNEISEKSEIFDDQFSVERPDGSNFTLKIRSTKLEDSAMYFCASSGDRGNTGELFFGEGSRLTVL.

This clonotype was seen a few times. The CDR3 loop reads CASSFVTLSGANVLTF. CDR3 sequence (DNA): TGTGCCAGCAGTTTCGTTACACTTTCTGGGGCCAACGTCCTGACTTTC. The chain combines TRBV27 with TRBJ2-6; D remains unclear. CDR1 is MNHEY, CDR2 SMNVEV, per germline (reference sequence). Trimming shortened V by 3 bases and J by 1 base, and 10 bases separated the two germline ends. This CDR3 contains 16 residues.

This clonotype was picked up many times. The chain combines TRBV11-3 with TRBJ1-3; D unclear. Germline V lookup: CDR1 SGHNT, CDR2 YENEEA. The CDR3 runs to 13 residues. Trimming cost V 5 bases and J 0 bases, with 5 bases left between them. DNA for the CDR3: TGTGCCAGCAGCCAGACCTCTGGAAACACCATATATTTT. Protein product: CASSQTSGNTIYF.

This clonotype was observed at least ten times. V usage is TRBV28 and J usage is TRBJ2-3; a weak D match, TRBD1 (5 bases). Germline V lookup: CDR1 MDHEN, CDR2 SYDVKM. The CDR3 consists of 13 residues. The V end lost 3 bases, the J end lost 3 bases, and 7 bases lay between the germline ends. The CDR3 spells CASSFPGTDTQYF. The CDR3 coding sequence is TGTGCCAGCAGTTTCCCAGGGACAGATACGCAGTATTTT.

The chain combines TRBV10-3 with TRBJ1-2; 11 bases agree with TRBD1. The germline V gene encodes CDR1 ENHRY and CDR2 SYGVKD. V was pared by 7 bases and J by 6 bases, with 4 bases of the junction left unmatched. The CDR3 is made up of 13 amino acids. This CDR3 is CAIMRTGGHGYTF. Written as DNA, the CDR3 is TGTGCCATCATGAGGACAGGGGGCCATGGCTACACCTTC.

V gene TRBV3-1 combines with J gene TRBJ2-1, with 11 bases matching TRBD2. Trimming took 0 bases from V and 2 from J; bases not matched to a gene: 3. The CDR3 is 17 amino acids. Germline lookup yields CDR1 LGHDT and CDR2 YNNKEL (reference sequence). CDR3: CASSQDLAGGTYNEQFF. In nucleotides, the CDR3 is TGTGCCAGCAGCCAAGATCTAGCGGGAGGCACCTACAATGAGCAGTTCTTC.

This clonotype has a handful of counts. CDR3: CASSLTPGSSYEQYF. The CDR3 DNA follows: TGTGCCAGCAGCTTAACGCCCGGGAGCTCCTACGAGCAGTACTTC. This rearrangement joins TRBV7-3 to TRBJ2-7; TRBD2 might be the D (6 bases). There are 15 residues in the CDR3. The germline CDR1 and CDR2 sequences are SGHTA and FQGTGA. The V end lost 0 bases, the J end lost 0 bases, and 9 bases lay between the germline ends.

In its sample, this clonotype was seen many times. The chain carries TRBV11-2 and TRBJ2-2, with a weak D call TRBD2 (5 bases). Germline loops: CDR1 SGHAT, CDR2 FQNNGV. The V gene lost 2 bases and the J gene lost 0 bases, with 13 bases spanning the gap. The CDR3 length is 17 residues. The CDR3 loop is CASSLFSFGANTGELFF. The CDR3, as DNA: TGTGCCAGCAGCTTATTCTCTTTCGGGGCGAACACCGGGGAGCTGTTTTTT.

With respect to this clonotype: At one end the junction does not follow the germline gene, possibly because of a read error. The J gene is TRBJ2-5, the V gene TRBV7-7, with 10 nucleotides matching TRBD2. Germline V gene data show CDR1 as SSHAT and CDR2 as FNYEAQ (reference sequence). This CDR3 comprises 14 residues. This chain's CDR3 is CASSPSSGSETQYF. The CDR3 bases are TGTGCTAGCAGCCCTTCTAGCGGGAGTGAGACCCAGTACTTC.

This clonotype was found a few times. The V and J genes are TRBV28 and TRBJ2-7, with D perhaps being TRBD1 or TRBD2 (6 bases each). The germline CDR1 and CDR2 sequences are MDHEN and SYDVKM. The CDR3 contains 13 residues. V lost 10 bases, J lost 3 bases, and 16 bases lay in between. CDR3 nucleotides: TGTGCCACCCGAAAGGGGGGAGACTACGAGCAGTACTTC. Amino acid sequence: CATRKGGDYEQYF.

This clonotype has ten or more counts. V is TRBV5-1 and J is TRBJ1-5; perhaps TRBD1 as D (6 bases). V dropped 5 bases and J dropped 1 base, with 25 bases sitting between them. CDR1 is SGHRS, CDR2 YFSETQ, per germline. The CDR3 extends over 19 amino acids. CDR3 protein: CASSLMDRKFPTSNQPQHF. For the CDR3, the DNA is TGCGCCAGCAGTTTGATGGACAGAAAATTTCCTACGAGCAATCAGCCCCAGCATTTT.

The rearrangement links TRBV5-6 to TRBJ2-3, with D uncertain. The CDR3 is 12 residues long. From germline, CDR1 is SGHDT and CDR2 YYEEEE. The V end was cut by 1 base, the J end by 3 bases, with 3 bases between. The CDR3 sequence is CASSLQTDTQYF. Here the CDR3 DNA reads TGTGCCAGCAGCTTGCAGACAGATACGCAGTATTTT.

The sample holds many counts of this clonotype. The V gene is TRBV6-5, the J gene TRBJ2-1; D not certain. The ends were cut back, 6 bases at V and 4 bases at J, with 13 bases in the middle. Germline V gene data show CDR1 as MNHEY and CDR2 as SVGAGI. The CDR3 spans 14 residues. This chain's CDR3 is CASSRTVTYNEQFF. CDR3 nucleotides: TGTGCCAGCAGCCGGACCGTAACTTACAATGAGCAGTTCTTC.

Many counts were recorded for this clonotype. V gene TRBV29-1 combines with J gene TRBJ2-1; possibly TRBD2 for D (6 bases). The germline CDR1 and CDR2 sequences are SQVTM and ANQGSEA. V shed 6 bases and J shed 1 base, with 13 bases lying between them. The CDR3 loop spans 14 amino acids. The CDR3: CSVRLVTSYNEQFF. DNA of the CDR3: TGCAGCGTGAGACTAGTCACGTCCTACAATGAGCAGTTCTTC.

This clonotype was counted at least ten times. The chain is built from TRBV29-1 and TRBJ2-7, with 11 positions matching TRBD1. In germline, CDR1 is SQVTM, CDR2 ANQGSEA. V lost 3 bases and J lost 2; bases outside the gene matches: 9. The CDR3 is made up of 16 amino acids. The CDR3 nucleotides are TGCAGCGTTGAGTTGTTTAAGGGACAGGGGGCCTACGAGCAGTACTTC. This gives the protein CSVELFKGQGAYEQYF.

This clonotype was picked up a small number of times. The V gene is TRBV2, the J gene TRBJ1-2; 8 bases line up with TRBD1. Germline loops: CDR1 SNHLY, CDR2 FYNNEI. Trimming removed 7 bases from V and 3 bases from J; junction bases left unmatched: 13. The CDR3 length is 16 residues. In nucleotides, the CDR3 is TGTGCCAGCACACCCCTAGGACAGGGAGGCCACTATGGCTACACCTTC. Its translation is CASTPLGQGGHYGYTF. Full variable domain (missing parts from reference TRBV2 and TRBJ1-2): EPEVTQTPSHQVTQMGQEVILRCVPISNHLYFYWYRQILGQKVEFLVSFYNNEISEKSEIFDDQFSVERPDGSNFTLKIRSTKLEDSAMYFCASTPLGQGGHYGYTFGSGTRLTVV.

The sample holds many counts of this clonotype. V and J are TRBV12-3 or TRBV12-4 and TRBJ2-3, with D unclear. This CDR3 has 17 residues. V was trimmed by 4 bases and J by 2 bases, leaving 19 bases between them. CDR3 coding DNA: TGTGCCAGCAGTTCCCCAGTGATAGTTACCTTCACAGATACGCAGTATTTT. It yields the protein CASSSPVIVTFTDTQYF.

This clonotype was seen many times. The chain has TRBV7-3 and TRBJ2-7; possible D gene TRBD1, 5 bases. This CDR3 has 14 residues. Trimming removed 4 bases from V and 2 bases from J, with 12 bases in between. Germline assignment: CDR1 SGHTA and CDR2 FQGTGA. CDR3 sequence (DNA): TGTGCCAGCAGCTCAGACAGCCCTCCCTACGAGCAGTACTTC. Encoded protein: CASSSDSPPYEQYF.